This T cell receptor beta chain was recovered during a study of blood T cell repertoires in COVID-19 (TCRdb year 2020). For the wider study: Samples from collaborators originated in the United States, Italy and Spain and spanned both the acute and convalescent phases of COVID-19. The samples were drawn from the first 160 participants of the ongoing ImmuneRACE study and from over a thousand subjects provided by 6 global collaborators. The prospective study material was composed of cDNA or gDNA derived from T cells, B-cell-depleted T cells, or PBMCs. The sample metadata nearly always contained a de-identified subject ID, COVID-19 status, age in years and sex. Subjects who had been exposed to COVID-19, were actively infected with it, or had recovered from it provided the deeply sampled blood TCRbeta repertoires that made up the dataset. The repertoires were released in a freely available public database intended as a resource for research on the immune response to SARS-CoV-2. Where available, HLA class I and class II types were obtained from metadata supplied by the sample provider rather than from assay-based typing.

Overall study outcomes, separate from this receptor: The quantity of clinical and demographic metadata differed by source and by participant and was supplied without curation.

In the prospective study, participants were about 18 to 89 years old, resided in 20 to 30 geographic areas of the United States, and were enrolled through a virtual design. Cohort assignment in the prospective study relied on participant-reported clinical history from a screening survey and a study questionnaire. Recovered participants in ImmuneRACE Cohort 3 were defined by two consecutive negative NP/OP PCR tests, clearance by a healthcare professional, or resolution of symptoms. In the prospective study, mobile phlebotomists collected whole blood, serum and a nasopharyngeal or oropharyngeal swab from each participant. Participants in the prospective study had the option to provide additional blood draws and questionnaires over a roughly two-month period. Prospective study blood samples were shipped either frozen or at room temperature before DNA extraction. TCRbeta CDR3 regions were amplified from genomic DNA by means of the immunoSEQ Assay, a bias-controlled multiplex PCR. Processing in the source paper ran as follows. The number of nucleated cells in each sample was estimated from the amplification of reference gene primers within the assay. To quantify the absolute abundance of each unique TCRbeta CDR3 rearrangement, sequence reads were collapsed and filtered. For each sample, productive Simpson clonality was calculated as the square root of Simpson's diversity index across productive rearrangements. Imported from immuneACCESS, the table was reduced by TCRdb to in-frame sequences with V and J called. These copies leave out some clones; in studies compared against another copy, an unresolved V gene accounts for under half, and the cause of the remainder is not known. V and J calls and clone size are copied from that table; D and trimming were computed from the DNA. For this sample the table gives approximately 440,000 clones, of which around 90% were detected only once. The ten largest clones represent 0.6% of the sample.

For this clone: The antigen it binds to is not known. It has no much larger one-base neighbor in the sample; base qualities were not kept.

A distance of 12 bases separates the germline ends of V and J, which lose 6 bases and 6 bases respectively. The germline V gene provides CDR1 MDHEN and CDR2 SYDVKM. From its cysteine to its phenylalanine, the CDR3 spans 13 amino acids. This entry keeps only the CDR3 DNA: 39 bases, framed from base 1. This receptor was obtained from a man in his late teens or twenties who had recovered from COVID-19. The sequence links TRBV28 to TRBJ2-1, and TRBD2 may be the D gene, going by 6 matching bases. The sequenced material came from PBMCs or T cells enriched from blood (not recorded which). The CDR3 region has the sequence CASRDLASNEQFF. The bases are TGTGCCAGCAGAGATCTAGCGAGCAATGAGCAGTTCTTC.